A single sample gave rise to the 23 T cell receptor beta chains below, sequenced in a study of T cell repertoires in cytomegalovirus infection. MiXCR, applied by TCRdb to the reads, yields one record per CDR3 protein. Of 510,000 or so distinct CDR3 sequences in the sample, 26% were seen once. The source material was PBMCs. The origin of the receptors is a human donor in good health (CMV status not recorded). Some clones in this sample may be carry-over from other donors' samples.

This clonotype has just a few counts. This sequence joins TRBV3-1 and TRBJ2-5; 8 nucleotides align to TRBD2. The CDR3 runs to 15 residues. The junction had 8 bases not matched to a gene; V was cut back by 4 bases and J by 4 bases. From germline, CDR1 is LGHDT and CDR2 YNNKEL (reference sequence). CDR3 DNA: TGTGCCAGCAGCCCAAGTTTAGCGGGAAGAGAGACCCAGTACTTC. Translating gives CASSPSLAGRETQYF.

This chain joins TRBV4-3 and TRBJ2-3; TRBD2 is a possible D gene (6 bases). Germline V CDR1 and CDR2: LGHNA, YSLEER. This CDR3 region has 16 residues. Trimming pared 2 bases from V and 0 bases from J, leaving 12 bases between. In DNA form, the CDR3 reads TGCGCCAGCAGCCAAAACTGGGGGAGGAGCACAGATACGCAGTATTTT. As protein: CASSQNWGRSTDTQYF.

The chain employs TRBV29-1 and TRBJ1-2, with D unresolved. The CDR3 is 14 residues long. The germline V and J ends were trimmed by 0 bases and 6 bases, with 14 bases remaining between them. Germline V gene lookup returns CDR1 SQVTM and CDR2 ANQGSEA. The CDR3 DNA sequence: TGCAGCGTTGAAGATCAGTTCCGAGGGAATGGCTACACCTTC. Its protein is CSVEDQFRGNGYTF.

This clonotype was recorded a few times. The CDR3 coding sequence is TGTGCCAGCAGCCCCCCGAAGGTTGCTGAAGCTTTCTTT. It specifies CASSPPKVAEAFF. The V gene is TRBV6-6, the J gene TRBJ1-1, with D unresolved. With 6 bases removed from V and 6 bases from J, the gap between germline ends came to 14 bases. Germline CDR1 is MNHNY and CDR2 is SVGAGI (reference sequence). The CDR3 extends over 13 amino acids.

The chain couples TRBV19 to TRBJ1-3; D is ambiguous. Trimming removed 3 bases from V and 0 bases from J, with 18 bases in between. This CDR3 region has 18 residues. Germline CDR1 LNHDA, CDR2 SQIVND (reference sequence). The CDR3 sequence is CASSIITPQEGSGNTIYF. DNA for the CDR3: TGTGCCAGTAGTATTATTACCCCCCAAGAGGGCTCTGGAAACACCATATATTTT.

The gene calls are TRBV6-2 or TRBV6-3 and TRBJ1-5; D is ambiguous. Trimming removed 0 bases from V and 7 bases from J, with 13 bases in between. The germline gives CDR1 MNHEY, CDR2 SVGEGT. This CDR3 region has 15 residues. The CDR3 here is CASSYSMISGQPQHF. The CDR3 DNA reads TGTGCCAGCAGTTACTCAATGATATCCGGGCAGCCCCAGCATTTT.

This clonotype was recorded many times. This sequence joins TRBV4-1 and TRBJ1-1; 7 bases map to TRBD1. J gave up 2 bases and V 3 bases, and 9 bases lay outside the gene matches. The CDR3 has 16 amino acids. From germline, CDR1 is MGHRA and CDR2 YSYEKL. The CDR3: CASSHLHRGSNTEAFF. The CDR3 region has the DNA TGCGCCAGCAGCCACCTTCACAGGGGCTCAAACACTGAAGCTTTCTTT.

This clonotype appeared a few times. The genes are TRBV6-1 and TRBJ1-2; D gene ambiguous. Germline assignment: CDR1 MNHNS and CDR2 SASEGT. The V and J ends lost 3 bases and 2 bases respectively, with 10 bases between them. This CDR3 spans 14 amino acids. CDR3: CASSDPPGNYGYTF. CDR3 nucleotide sequence: TGTGCCAGCAGTGACCCCCCGGGAAACTATGGCTACACCTTC.

V usage is TRBV7-7 and J usage is TRBJ2-2, with no clear D. The CDR3 loop spans 15 amino acids. Trimming shortened V by 1 base and J by 3 bases, and 9 bases separated the two germline ends. The V gene's germline CDR1 is SSHAT and CDR2 FNYEAQ (reference sequence). CDR3 sequence: CASSLVSTDTGELFF. CDR3 nucleotides: TGTGCCAGCAGCTTAGTTTCCACAGACACCGGGGAGCTGTTTTTT.

The sample holds many counts of this clonotype. The gene calls are TRBV12-3 or TRBV12-4 and TRBJ2-5; 8 nucleotides agree with TRBD1. With V trimmed by 3 bases and J by 1 base, 1 base remained unmatched. The CDR3 covers 14 residues. The CDR3 loop is CASSFTGGQETQYF. The CDR3 coding sequence is TGTGCCAGCAGTTTTACAGGGGGCCAAGAGACCCAGTACTTC.

V is TRBV27 and J is TRBJ1-5; D remains ambiguous. Germline V gives CDR1 MNHEY, CDR2 SMNVEV (reference sequence). V lost 3 bases, J lost 0 bases, and 9 bases lay in between. The CDR3 is made up of 15 amino acids. As DNA, the CDR3 is TGTGCCAGCAGTTTGATGGCAAATAGCAATCAGCCCCAGCATTTT. Its translation is CASSLMANSNQPQHF.

This clonotype was observed a handful of times. This chain connects TRBV20-1 to TRBJ2-5; D is unresolved. The CDR3 runs to 11 residues. Trimming pared 6 bases from V and 5 bases from J, leaving 10 bases between. Germline CDR1 DFQATT, CDR2 SNEGSKA (reference sequence). CDR3 amino acids: CSAIGSETQYF. The CDR3 nucleotides read TGCAGTGCCATAGGGTCTGAGACCCAGTACTTC.

In its sample, this clonotype was seen a few times. The gene calls are TRBV7-6 and TRBJ2-1; 9 bases are a match to TRBD2. The CDR3 totals 17 residues. Per germline, CDR1 SGHVS and CDR2 FNYEAQ. The trim removed 2 bases at V and 2 bases at J, leaving 7 bases unmatched. The CDR3 reads CASSLLTSGKTYNEQFF. The CDR3, as DNA: TGTGCCAGCAGCTTATTGACTAGCGGTAAAACCTACAATGAGCAGTTCTTC.

This clonotype was recorded at least ten times. The chain joins TRBV7-6 to TRBJ1-4; D perhaps matches TRBD1 (6 bases). V was pared by 3 bases and J by 8 bases, with 13 bases between. Germline CDR1 is SGHVS and CDR2 is FNYEAQ. The CDR3 length is 14 residues. CDR3 sequence (DNA): TGTGCCAGCAGCTTTTCAAAGACAGGCGAAAAACTGTTTTTT. Amino acid sequence: CASSFSKTGEKLFF.

This clonotype was observed a handful of times. This sequence joins TRBV6-6 and TRBJ2-7; 8 bases map to TRBD2. CDR3 length equals 16 residues. Germline V gene data show CDR1 as MNHNY and CDR2 as SVGAGI (reference sequence). Trimming at V came to 9 bases and at J to 3 bases, leaving 16 bases not matched to a gene. For the CDR3, the DNA is TGTGCCAGTCGAGAGACTAGCGAGAGGACTGGCTACGAGCAGTACTTC. It encodes CASRETSERTGYEQYF.

The genes are TRBV6-2 or TRBV6-3 and TRBJ2-7; a weak D match, TRBD2 (7 bases). Germline V gene data show CDR1 as MNHEY and CDR2 as SVGEGT. V dropped 10 bases and J dropped 3 bases, with 16 bases sitting between them. The CDR3 has 13 residues. CDR3 nucleotide sequence: TGTGCCACCCATCGGGGGGCAGGCTACGAGCAGTACGTC. Protein: CATHRGAGYEQYV.

The chain is built from TRBV30 and TRBJ1-3; a weak D match, TRBD1 (5 bases). Looked up from germline, CDR1 is GTSNPN and CDR2 is SVGIG (reference sequence). Deletions cut 1 base from V and 0 bases from J, with 7 bases between. The CDR3 loop spans 14 amino acids. CDR3 amino acids: CAWSATVSGNTIYF. As DNA, the CDR3 is TGTGCCTGGAGTGCGACAGTCTCTGGAAACACCATATATTTT.

This clonotype was seen only a few times. The chain recombines TRBV6-2 or TRBV6-3 with TRBJ1-1, with D maybe TRBD1 (6 bases). The V and J ends lost 6 bases and 8 bases respectively, with 16 bases between them. Germline CDR1 reads MNHEY; CDR2 reads SVGEGT. This CDR3 spans 13 amino acids. In nucleotides, the CDR3 is TGTGCCAGCAGCTGGACAAGGGGGTCGGAAGCTTTCTTT. It is translated as CASSWTRGSEAFF.

This clonotype was seen many times. CDR3 amino acids: CSASLAGSGTDTQYF. The CDR3 coding sequence is TGCAGTGCTAGTCTAGCGGGGAGTGGCACAGATACGCAGTATTTT. The chain links TRBV20-1 to TRBJ2-3; TRBD2 agrees at 9 bases. CDR3 size: 15 residues. Germline V gene sequence: CDR1 DFQATT, CDR2 SNEGSKA (reference sequence). The V and J ends lost 3 bases and 1 base, in that order; junction bases with no gene match: 5.

The sample holds a few counts of this clonotype. The CDR3 region has the DNA TGTGCCAGCAGTTTCGGACGGACAGGGAACACTGAAGCTTTCTTT. Its translation is CASSFGRTGNTEAFF. The V gene is TRBV28, the J gene TRBJ1-1; 7 positions match TRBD1. This CDR3 spans 15 amino acids. In germline, CDR1 is MDHEN, CDR2 SYDVKM. V gave up 3 bases and J gave up 1 base; unmatched junction bases: 5.

This clonotype was observed a handful of times. This chain joins TRBV12-3 or TRBV12-4 and TRBJ2-2; TRBD2 agrees at 7 bases. This CDR3 is 15 amino acids long. J gave up 6 bases and V 1 base, and 5 bases lay outside the gene matches. This CDR3 is CASSLDRGGPGELFF. The CDR3 DNA reads TGTGCCAGCAGTTTAGATAGGGGAGGGCCCGGGGAGCTGTTTTTT.

The chain carries TRBV29-1 and TRBJ2-1, with 7 bases lining up with TRBD2. Germline V gene sequence: CDR1 SQVTM, CDR2 ANQGSEA. J gave up 7 bases and V 2 bases, and 17 bases lay outside the gene matches. This CDR3 is 17 amino acids long. The CDR3 nucleotides read TGCAGCGTTGAAAGCCTAGCGGAAGTATACTTGAAAAATGAGCAGTTCTTC. Its protein is CSVESLAEVYLKNEQFF.

The chain carries TRBV18 and TRBJ2-6; D unclear. The germline V gene has CDR1 KGHSH and CDR2 LQKENI. This CDR3 region has 17 residues. With 1 base removed from V and 0 bases from J, the gap between germline ends came to 10 bases. CDR3 sequence (DNA): TGTGCCAGCTCACCACAGGAATTCTCCTCTGGGGCCAACGTCCTGACTTTC. Residues: CASSPQEFSSGANVLTF.